Below are 19 T cell receptor beta chains sequenced from a single sample in a study of preoperative IRX-2 immunotherapy in early breast cancer. The treatment: preoperative locoregional IRX-2 cytokine immunotherapy. The assay was immunoSEQ multiplex PCR, and TCRdb's table has in-frame clones only and misses some. This sample has around 34,000 clones, with over 80% found just once. The material sequenced was lymph node tissue, taken from a patient treated with IRX-2 immunotherapy. These receptors originate from a human donor with breast cancer.

Only a few counts were recorded for this clone. This chain connects TRBV15 to TRBJ1-5, with 8 bases that match TRBD1. The V gene's germline CDR1 is LNHNV and CDR2 YYDKDF (reference sequence). This CDR3 comprises 14 residues. V shed 5 bases and J 4 bases; nucleotides not matched to a gene: 4. CDR3 sequence (DNA): TGTGCCACCAGCCCGGGACAGGTTAATCAGCCCCAGCATTTT. It codes for CATSPGQVNQPQHF.

This chain joins TRBV18 and TRBJ1-2, with D uncertain. V was pared by 3 bases and J by 0 bases, with 11 bases between. CDR3 size: 15 residues. CDR1 KGHSH and CDR2 LQKENI come from the germline V gene. The CDR3 reads CASSPGDIPNYGYTF. Here the CDR3 DNA reads TGTGCCAGCTCACCTGGTGATATCCCTAACTATGGCTACACCTTC.

This sequence joins TRBV19 and TRBJ2-7, with unresolved D. The CDR3 totals 15 residues. V was trimmed by 2 bases and J by 2 bases, leaving 13 bases between them. Germline CDR1 reads LNHDA; CDR2 reads SQIVND (reference sequence). The CDR3 sequence is CASSIRRLPTYEQYF. The CDR3 coding sequence is TGTGCCAGTAGTATAAGACGGCTTCCCACCTACGAGCAGTACTTC.

The V call is TRBV6-8, the J call TRBJ1-1, with a tentative D call TRBD1 (6 bases). Trimming cost V 4 bases and J 1 base, with 16 bases left between them. Germline V gene sequence: CDR1 MNHGY, CDR2 SAAAGT. This CDR3 region has 16 residues. The CDR3 here is CASSWLTRGQNTEAFF. CDR3 in DNA: TGTGCCAGCAGTTGGCTGACGAGGGGACAGAACACTGAAGCTTTCTTT.

The rearrangement uses TRBV15 and TRBJ1-5; D gene uncertain. V was clipped by 1 base and J by 0 bases, with 10 bases between them. The germline V gene has CDR1 LNHNV and CDR2 YYDKDF (reference sequence). There are 16 residues in the CDR3. CDR3 sequence reads: CATSRVRIYSNQPQHF. The CDR3 DNA reads TGTGCCACCAGCAGAGTTCGGATTTATAGCAATCAGCCCCAGCATTTT.

The sample holds one count of this clone. The V gene is TRBV1, the J gene TRBJ2-1; the table's D call, TRBD2, has no DNA check behind it. TRBV1 is a listed pseudogene. The CDR3 has 15 residues. The CDR3 DNA sequence: TGCGCCAGCAGCCAAGAGCTAGCGGACTACAATGAGCAGTTCTTC. Translated, it gives CASSQELADYNEQFF.

Only a few counts were recorded for this clone. The chain uses TRBV10-3 and TRBJ1-2; 8 positions agree with TRBD1. The CDR3 loop spans 12 amino acids. The V segment lost 10 bases and the J segment 11 bases; nucleotides outside the gene matches: 12. Germline V gene lookup returns CDR1 ENHRY and CDR2 SYGVKD. The CDR3: CASEVTGAYYTF. The CDR3 DNA follows: TGTGCCAGCGAGGTGACAGGGGCATATTACACCTTC.

The chain has TRBV27 and TRBJ1-2, with D possibly matching TRBD1 (5 bases). The V end lost 8 bases, the J end lost 8 bases, and 27 bases lay between the germline ends. Looked up from germline, CDR1 is MNHEY and CDR2 is SMNVEV (reference sequence). The CDR3 runs to 16 residues. CDR3 DNA sequence: TGTGCCAGCCGAGACCGGGACCCCGTCGTCCCTGGCGGCTACACCTTC. Translation gives CASRDRDPVVPGGYTF.

V and J are TRBV15 and TRBJ2-2, with 13 bases matching TRBD2. V was pared by 6 bases and J by 7 bases, with 8 bases of the junction left unmatched. Germline CDR1 and CDR2: LNHNV and YYDKDF (reference sequence). This CDR3 has 16 amino acids. DNA for the CDR3: TGTGCCACCAGGGGGACTAGCGGGGAGTATATCGGGGAGCTGTTTTTT. Residues: CATRGTSGEYIGELFF. Based on the CDR3 plus reference TRBV15 and TRBJ2-2, the full variable domain is DAMVIQNPRYQVTQFGKPVTLSCSQTLNHNVMYWYQQKSSQAPKLLFHYYDKDFNNEADTPDNFQSRRPNTSFCFLDIRSPGLGDTAMYLCATRGTSGEYIGELFFGEGSRLTVL.

The rearrangement uses TRBV4-1 and TRBJ2-2, with D hard to call. The CDR3 spans 15 residues. Germline V gene lookup returns CDR1 MGHRA and CDR2 YSYEKL. The V end lost 4 bases, the J end lost 5 bases, and 14 bases lay between the germline ends. The DNA for the CDR3 is TGCGCCAGCAGCCCTTCTGAGCCCCGAACCGGGGAGCTGTTTTTT. The encoded protein is CASSPSEPRTGELFF.

The chain carries TRBV5-1 and TRBJ2-2; D is perhaps TRBD1 or TRBD2 (5 bases each). Trimming took off 0 bases at V and 5 bases at J, with 8 bases between the two ends. The CDR3 runs to 14 residues. Germline CDR1 is SGHRS and CDR2 is YFSETQ. The CDR3 nucleotides are TGCGCCAGCAGCTTGGGGGACGGGACCGGGGAGCTGTTTTTT. As protein: CASSLGDGTGELFF.

This rearrangement joins TRBV18 to TRBJ1-3; 10 nucleotides agree with TRBD1. This CDR3 region has 18 residues. Germline CDR1 and CDR2: KGHSH and LQKENI. J lost 0 bases, V lost 2 bases, and 7 bases had no gene match. The CDR3 DNA reads TGTGCCAGCTCACCAGGGACAGGGGTCGGCCACTCTGGAAACACCATATATTTT. As protein: CASSPGTGVGHSGNTIYF.

This rearrangement joins TRBV28 to TRBJ2-3; 7 bases line up with TRBD2. J gave up 6 bases and V 5 bases, and 11 bases lay outside the gene matches. Germline V lookup: CDR1 MDHEN, CDR2 SYDVKM. The CDR3 runs to 15 residues. The CDR3 here is CASSKAGVLDDTQYF. In nucleotides, the CDR3 is TGTGCCAGCAGTAAGGCGGGGGTTCTGGATGATACGCAGTATTTT.

The chain combines TRBV14 with TRBJ1-1; no reliable D call. Looked up from germline, CDR1 is SGHDN and CDR2 is FVKESK. CDR3 length: 13 amino acids. Trimming removed 1 base at V and 4 bases at J, with 7 bases between. CDR3 bases: TGTGCCAGCAGCCAAGTAAGACTCACTGAAGCTTTCTTT. Its translation is CASSQVRLTEAFF.

J is TRBJ2-3 and V is TRBV19, with no clear D. The CDR3 loop spans 11 amino acids. In germline, CDR1 is LNHDA, CDR2 SQIVND (reference sequence). V was shortened by 2 bases and J by 9 bases, with 6 bases between the two germline ends. CDR3 amino acids: CASSITRTQYF. In DNA form, the CDR3 reads TGTGCCAGTAGTATAACGCGGACGCAGTATTTT.

The rearrangement links TRBV29-1 to TRBJ2-5; TRBD2 matches 10 bases. The CDR3 extends over 16 amino acids. The germline CDR1 and CDR2 sequences are SQVTM and ANQGSEA. After removal of 0 bases from V and 9 bases from J, the junction contained 13 bases not matched to a gene. CDR3 region: CSVEDLKLAGPRAQYF. As DNA, the CDR3 is TGCAGCGTTGAAGATCTTAAACTAGCGGGGCCCAGGGCCCAGTACTTC.

The chain carries TRBV30 and TRBJ2-7, with D tentatively TRBD1 (6 bases). Trimming cost V 3 bases and J 8 bases, with 29 bases left between them. Germline V CDR1 and CDR2: GTSNPN, SVGIG (reference sequence). The CDR3 covers 17 residues. The chain's CDR3 is CAWRPRTDLRAVLKQYF. The CDR3 nucleotides are TGTGCCTGGAGACCCAGGACAGACCTACGAGCAGTACTTAAGCAGTACTTC.

The rearrangement joins TRBV7-7 to TRBJ1-5, with TRBD1 matching over 8 bases. Germline CDR1 SSHAT, CDR2 FNYEAQ (reference sequence). This CDR3 spans 14 amino acids. The junction had 8 bases not matched to a gene; V was cut back by 6 bases and J by 7 bases. The CDR3 sequence: CASSETGGVQPQHF. In nucleotides, the CDR3 is TGTGCCAGCAGTGAAACAGGGGGGGTACAGCCCCAGCATTTT. Variable domain in full (rest from reference TRBV7-7 and TRBJ1-5): GAGVSQSPRYKVTKRGQDVTLRCDPISSHATLYWYQQALGQGPEFLTYFNYEAQPDKSGLPSDRFSAERPEGSISTLTIQRTEQRDSAMYRCASSETGGVQPQHFGDGTRLSIL.

This clone was detected only a few times. The chain uses TRBV6-8 and TRBJ2-2; D ambiguous. The CDR3 is 14 amino acids. CDR1 MNHGY and CDR2 SAAAGT come from the germline V gene. With 5 bases removed from V and 5 bases from J, the gap between germline ends came to 12 bases. DNA of the CDR3: TGTGCCAGCAGTGCCTCAGTGTGGACCGGGGAGCTGTTTTTT. Translating gives CASSASVWTGELFF.